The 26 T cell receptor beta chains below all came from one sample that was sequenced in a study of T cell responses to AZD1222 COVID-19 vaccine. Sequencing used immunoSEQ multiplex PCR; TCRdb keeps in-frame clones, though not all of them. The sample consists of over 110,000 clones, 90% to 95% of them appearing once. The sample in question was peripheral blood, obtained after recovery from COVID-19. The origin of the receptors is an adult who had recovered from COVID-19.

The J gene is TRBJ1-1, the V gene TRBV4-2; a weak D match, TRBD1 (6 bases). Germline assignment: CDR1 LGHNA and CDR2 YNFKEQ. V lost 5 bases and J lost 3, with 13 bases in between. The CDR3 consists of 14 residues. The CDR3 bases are TGTGCCAGCAGCAGAGGAGGGGGTTACACTGAAGCTTTCTTT. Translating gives CASSRGGGYTEAFF.

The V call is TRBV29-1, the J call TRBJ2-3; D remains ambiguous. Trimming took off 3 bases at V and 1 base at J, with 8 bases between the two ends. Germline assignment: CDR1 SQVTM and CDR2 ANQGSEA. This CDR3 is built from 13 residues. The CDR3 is CSVDGQRTDTQYF. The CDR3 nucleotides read TGCAGCGTTGACGGGCAGCGCACAGATACGCAGTATTTT.

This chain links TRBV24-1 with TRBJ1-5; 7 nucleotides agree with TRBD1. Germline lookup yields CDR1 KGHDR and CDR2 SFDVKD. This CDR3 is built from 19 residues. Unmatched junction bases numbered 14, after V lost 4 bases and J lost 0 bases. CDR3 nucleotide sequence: TGTGCCACCAGTGACTCCTCCCCAATCGGGACAGATAGCAATCAGCCCCAGCATTTT. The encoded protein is CATSDSSPIGTDSNQPQHF.

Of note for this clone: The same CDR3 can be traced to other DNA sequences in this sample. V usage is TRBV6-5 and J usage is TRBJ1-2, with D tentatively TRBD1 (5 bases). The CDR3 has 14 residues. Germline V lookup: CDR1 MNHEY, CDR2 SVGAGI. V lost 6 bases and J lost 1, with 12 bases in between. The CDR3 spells CASRRGQGNYGYTF. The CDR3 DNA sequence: TGTGCCAGCAGACGAGGGCAGGGTAACTATGGCTACACCTTC.

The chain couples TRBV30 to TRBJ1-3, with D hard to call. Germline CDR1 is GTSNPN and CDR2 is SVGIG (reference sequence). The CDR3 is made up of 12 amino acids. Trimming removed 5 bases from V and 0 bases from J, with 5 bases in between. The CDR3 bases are TGTGCCTGGGCGGGCTCTGGAAACACCATATATTTT. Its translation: CAWAGSGNTIYF.

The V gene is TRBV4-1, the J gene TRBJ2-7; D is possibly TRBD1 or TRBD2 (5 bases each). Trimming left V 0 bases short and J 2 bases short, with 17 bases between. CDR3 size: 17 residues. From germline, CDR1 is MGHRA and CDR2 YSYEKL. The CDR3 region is CASSQDPGRRPPYEQYF. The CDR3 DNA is TGCGCCAGCAGCCAAGATCCGGGACGTCGACCTCCCTACGAGCAGTACTTC.

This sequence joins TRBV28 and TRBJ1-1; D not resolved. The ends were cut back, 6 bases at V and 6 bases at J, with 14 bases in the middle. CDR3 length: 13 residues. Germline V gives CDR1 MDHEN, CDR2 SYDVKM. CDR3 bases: TGTGCCAGCAGCTCCGGAGGAAGGGCTGAAGCTTTCTTT. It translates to CASSSGGRAEAFF. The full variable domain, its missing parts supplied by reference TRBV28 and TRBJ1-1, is DVKVTQSSRYLVKRTGEKVFLECVQDMDHENMFWYRQDPGLGLRLIYFSYDVKMKEKGDIPEGYSVSREKKERFSLILESASTNQTSMYLCASSSGGRAEAFFGQGTRLTVV.

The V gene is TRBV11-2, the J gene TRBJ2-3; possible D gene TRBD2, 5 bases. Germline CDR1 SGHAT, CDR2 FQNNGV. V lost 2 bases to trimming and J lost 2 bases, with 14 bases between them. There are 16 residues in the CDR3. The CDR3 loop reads CASSLPGLTFTDTQYF. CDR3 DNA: TGTGCCAGCAGCTTACCCGGACTCACTTTCACAGATACGCAGTATTTT.

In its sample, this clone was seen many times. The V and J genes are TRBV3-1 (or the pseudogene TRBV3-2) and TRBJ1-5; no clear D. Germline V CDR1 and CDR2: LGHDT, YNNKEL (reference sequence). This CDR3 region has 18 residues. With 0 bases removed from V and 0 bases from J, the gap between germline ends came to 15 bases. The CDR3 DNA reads TGTGCCAGCAGCCAAGAAGGTGAAAGGCCCGTTAGCAATCAGCCCCAGCATTTT. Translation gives CASSQEGERPVSNQPQHF.

The CDR3 here is CASSSPQAGGLAKNIQYF. The DNA for the CDR3 is TGTGCCAGCAGTTCCCCCCAGGCGGGAGGGCTCGCCAAAAACATTCAGTACTTC. The V gene is TRBV28, the J gene TRBJ2-4; 9 positions agree with TRBD2. The CDR3 runs 18 residues. Germline V gene sequence: CDR1 MDHEN, CDR2 SYDVKM. V lost 4 bases to trimming and J lost 1 base; unmatched junction nucleotides: 11.

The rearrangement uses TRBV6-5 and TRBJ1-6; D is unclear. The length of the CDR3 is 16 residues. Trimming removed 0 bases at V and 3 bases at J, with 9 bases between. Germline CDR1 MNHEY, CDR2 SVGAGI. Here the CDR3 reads CASSYSAGRYNSPLHF. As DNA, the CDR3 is TGTGCCAGCAGTTACTCGGCAGGCCGCTATAATTCACCCCTCCACTTT.

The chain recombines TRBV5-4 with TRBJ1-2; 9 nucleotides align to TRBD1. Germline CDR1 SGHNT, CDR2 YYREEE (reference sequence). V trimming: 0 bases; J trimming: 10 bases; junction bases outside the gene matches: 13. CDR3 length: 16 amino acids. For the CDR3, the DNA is TGTGCCAGCAGCTTGGGATCCCCGGGACAGGGTAGTGACTACACCTTC. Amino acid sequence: CASSLGSPGQGSDYTF.

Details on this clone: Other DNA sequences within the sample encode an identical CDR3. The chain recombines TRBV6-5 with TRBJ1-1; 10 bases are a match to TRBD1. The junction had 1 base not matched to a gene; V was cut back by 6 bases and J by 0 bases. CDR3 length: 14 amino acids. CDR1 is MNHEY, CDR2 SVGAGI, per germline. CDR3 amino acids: CASRGQGMNTEAFF. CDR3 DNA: TGTGCCAGCAGGGGACAGGGGATGAACACTGAAGCTTTCTTT.

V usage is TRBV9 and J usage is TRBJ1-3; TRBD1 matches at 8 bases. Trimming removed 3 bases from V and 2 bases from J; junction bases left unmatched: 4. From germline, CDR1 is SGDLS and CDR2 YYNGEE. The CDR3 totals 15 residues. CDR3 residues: CASSATGAPGNTIYF. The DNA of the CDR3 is TGTGCCAGCAGCGCGACAGGGGCCCCTGGAAACACCATATATTTT.

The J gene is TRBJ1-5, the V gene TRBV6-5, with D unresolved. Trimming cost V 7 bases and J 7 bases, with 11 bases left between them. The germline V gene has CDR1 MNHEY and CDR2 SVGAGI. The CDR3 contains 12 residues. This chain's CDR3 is CASTSPWQPQHF. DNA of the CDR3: TGTGCCAGCACCTCCCCTTGGCAGCCCCAGCATTTT.

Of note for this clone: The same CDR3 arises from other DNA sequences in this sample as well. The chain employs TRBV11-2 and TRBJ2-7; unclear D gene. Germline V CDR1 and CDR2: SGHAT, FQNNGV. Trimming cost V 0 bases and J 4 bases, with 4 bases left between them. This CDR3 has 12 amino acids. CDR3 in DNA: TGTGCCAGCAGCTTAGATAGGTACGAGCAGTACTTC. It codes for CASSLDRYEQYF. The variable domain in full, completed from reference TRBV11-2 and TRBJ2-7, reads EAGVAQSPRYKIIEKRQSVAFWCNPISGHATLYWYQQILGQGPKLLIQFQNNGVVDDSQLPKDRFSAERLKGVDSTLKIQPAKLEDSAVYLCASSLDRYEQYFGPGTRLTVT.

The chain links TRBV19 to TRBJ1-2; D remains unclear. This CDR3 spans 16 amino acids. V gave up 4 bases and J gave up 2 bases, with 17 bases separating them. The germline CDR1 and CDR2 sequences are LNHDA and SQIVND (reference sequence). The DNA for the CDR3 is TGTGCCAGTAGTACTCATCACCCATTCGGGAACTATGGCTACACCTTC. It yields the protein CASSTHHPFGNYGYTF.

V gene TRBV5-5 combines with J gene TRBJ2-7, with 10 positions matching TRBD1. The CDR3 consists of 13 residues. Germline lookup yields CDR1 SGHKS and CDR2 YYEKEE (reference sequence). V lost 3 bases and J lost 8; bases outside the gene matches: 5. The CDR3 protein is CASSWGTGDQQYF. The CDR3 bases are TGTGCCAGCAGCTGGGGGACAGGGGATCAGCAGTACTTC.

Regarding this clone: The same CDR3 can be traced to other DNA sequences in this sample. The CDR3 DNA reads TGTGCCAGCAGCCTCGGACTAGCGGGAACCTACGAGCAGTACTTC. Its translation is CASSLGLAGTYEQYF. V gene TRBV28 combines with J gene TRBJ2-7; 12 bases agree with TRBD2. Germline V gene data show CDR1 as MDHEN and CDR2 as SYDVKM. The CDR3 loop spans 15 amino acids. The trim removed 6 bases at V and 2 bases at J, leaving 5 bases unmatched.

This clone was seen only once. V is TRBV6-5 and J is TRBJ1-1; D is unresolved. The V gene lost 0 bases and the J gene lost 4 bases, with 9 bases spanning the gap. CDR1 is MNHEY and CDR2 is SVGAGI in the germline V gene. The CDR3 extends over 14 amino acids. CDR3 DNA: TGTGCCAGCAGTTACTCGGGGTTTTCCACTGAAGCTTTCTTT. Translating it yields CASSYSGFSTEAFF.

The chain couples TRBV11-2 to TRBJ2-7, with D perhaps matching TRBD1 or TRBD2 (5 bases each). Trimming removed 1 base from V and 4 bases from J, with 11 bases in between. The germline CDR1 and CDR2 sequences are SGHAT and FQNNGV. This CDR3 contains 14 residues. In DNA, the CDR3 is TGTGCCAGCAGCTTAGCGGGGCAGGGATACGAGCAGTACTTC. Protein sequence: CASSLAGQGYEQYF.

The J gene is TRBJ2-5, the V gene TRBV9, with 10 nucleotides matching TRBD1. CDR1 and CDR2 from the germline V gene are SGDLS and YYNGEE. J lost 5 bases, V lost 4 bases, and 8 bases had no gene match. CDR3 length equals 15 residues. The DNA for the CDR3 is TGTGCCAGCAGCCCTCGGGACAGGGGCCGGGAGACCCAGTACTTC. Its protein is CASSPRDRGRETQYF.

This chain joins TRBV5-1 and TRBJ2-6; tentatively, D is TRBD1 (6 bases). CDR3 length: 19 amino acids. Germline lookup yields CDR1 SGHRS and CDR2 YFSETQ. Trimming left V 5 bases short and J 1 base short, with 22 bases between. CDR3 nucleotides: TGCGCCAGCAGGATTCAGGGGTCTCTTTCCATTTCTGGGGCCAACGTCCTGACTTTC. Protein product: CASRIQGSLSISGANVLTF.

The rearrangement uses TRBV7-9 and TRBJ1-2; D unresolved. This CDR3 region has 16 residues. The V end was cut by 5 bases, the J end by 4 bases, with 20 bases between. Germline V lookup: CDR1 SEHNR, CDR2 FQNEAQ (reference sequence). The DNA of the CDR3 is TGTGCCAGCAGCCTCTCATCGAGAGTGACGACCTATGGCTACACCTTC. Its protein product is CASSLSSRVTTYGYTF.

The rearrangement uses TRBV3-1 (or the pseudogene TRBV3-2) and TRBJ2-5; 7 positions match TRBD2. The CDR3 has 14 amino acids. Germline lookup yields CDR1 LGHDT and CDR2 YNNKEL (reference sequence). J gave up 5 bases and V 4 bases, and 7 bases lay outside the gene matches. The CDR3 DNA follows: TGTGCCAGCAGCCCAAGACACGGGGGGGAGACCCAGTACTTC. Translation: CASSPRHGGETQYF.

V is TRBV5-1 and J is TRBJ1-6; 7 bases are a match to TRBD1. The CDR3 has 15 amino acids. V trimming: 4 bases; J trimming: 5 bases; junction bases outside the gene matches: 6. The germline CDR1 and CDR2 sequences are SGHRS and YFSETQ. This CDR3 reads CASSPGTGDNSPLHF. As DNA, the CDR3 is TGCGCCAGCAGCCCGGGCACAGGGGATAATTCACCCCTCCACTTT.